This T cell receptor beta chain was identified during a study of beta chain features in type 1 diabetes. The V segment lost 0 bases and the J segment 5 bases; nucleotides outside the gene matches: 9. The CDR3 has 15 residues. Germline values: CDR1 GTSNPN, CDR2 SVGIG (reference sequence). The authors reverse transcribed all of the isolated RNA, so sequencing captured expressed TCRB transcripts. Sequencing used immunoSEQ multiplex PCR; TCRdb keeps in-frame clones, though not all of them. The table shows roughly 700,000 clones, with around 15% occurring only once. Findings and caveats of the study: Type 1 diabetes patients showed a moderate but significant shortening of TCRB CDR3s in all four CD4+ subsets.

This clone was counted only a few times. No antigen is known for it. The chain combines TRBV30 with TRBJ2-5; 7 bases agree with TRBD1. This TCR was sampled from a young man with type 1 diabetes. Sequencing was carried out using naive CD4+ T cells from blood. Here the CDR3 reads CAWSVQQGSRETQYF. The CDR3 region has the DNA TGTGCCTGGAGTGTACAACAGGGGTCGCGGGAGACCCAGTACTTC.